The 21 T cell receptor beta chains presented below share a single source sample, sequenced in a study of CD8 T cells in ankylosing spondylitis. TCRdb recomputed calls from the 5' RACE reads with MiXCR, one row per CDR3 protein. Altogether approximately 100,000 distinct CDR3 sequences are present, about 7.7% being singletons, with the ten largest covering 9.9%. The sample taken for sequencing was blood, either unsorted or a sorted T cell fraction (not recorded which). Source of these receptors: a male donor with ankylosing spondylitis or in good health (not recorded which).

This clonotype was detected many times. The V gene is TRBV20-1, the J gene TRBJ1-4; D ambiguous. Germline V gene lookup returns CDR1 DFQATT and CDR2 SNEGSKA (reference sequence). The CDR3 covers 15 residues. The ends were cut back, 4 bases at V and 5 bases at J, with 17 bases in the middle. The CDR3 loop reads CSANRGAGSNEKLFF. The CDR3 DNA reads TGCAGTGCTAACCGTGGTGCCGGGTCCAATGAAAAACTGTTTTTT.

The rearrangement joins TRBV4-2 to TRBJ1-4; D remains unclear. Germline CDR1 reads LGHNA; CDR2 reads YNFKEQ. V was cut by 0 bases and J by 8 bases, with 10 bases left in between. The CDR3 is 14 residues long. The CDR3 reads CASSQDPTGEKLFF. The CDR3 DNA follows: TGTGCCAGCAGCCAAGACCCTACGGGGGAAAAACTGTTTTTT.

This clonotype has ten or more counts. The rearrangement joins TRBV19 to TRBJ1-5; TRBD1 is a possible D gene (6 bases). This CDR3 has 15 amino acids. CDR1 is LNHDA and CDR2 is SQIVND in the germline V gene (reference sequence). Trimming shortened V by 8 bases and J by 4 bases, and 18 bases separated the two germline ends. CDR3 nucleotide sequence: TGTGCCAGTTCCCTGGACCGGGGGGCGAATCAGCCCCAGCATTTT. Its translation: CASSLDRGANQPQHF.

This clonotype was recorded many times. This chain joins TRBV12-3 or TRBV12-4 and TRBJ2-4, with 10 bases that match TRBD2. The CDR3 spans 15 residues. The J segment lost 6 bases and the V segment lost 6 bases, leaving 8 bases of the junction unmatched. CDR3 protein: CASSRSSGGRNIQYF. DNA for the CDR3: TGTGCCAGCAGCCGCTCTAGCGGGGGTAGAAACATTCAGTACTTC.

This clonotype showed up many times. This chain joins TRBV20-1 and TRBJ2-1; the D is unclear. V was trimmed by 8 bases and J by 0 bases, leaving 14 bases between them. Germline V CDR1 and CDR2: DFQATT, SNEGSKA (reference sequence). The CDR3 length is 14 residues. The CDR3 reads CSPLAHSSYNEQFF. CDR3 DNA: TGCAGTCCCTTGGCGCACAGCTCCTACAATGAGCAGTTCTTC.

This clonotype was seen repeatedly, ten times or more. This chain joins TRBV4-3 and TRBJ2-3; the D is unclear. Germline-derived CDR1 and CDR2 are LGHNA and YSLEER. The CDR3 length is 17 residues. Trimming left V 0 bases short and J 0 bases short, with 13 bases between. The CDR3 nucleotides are TGCGCCAGCAGCCAAGATAGTGGACCGGAGAGCACAGATACGCAGTATTTT. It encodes CASSQDSGPESTDTQYF.

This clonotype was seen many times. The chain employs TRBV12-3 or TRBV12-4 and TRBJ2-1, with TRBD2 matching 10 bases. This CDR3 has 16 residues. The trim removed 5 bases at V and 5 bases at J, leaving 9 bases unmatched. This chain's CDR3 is CASSPRGTSVNNEQFF. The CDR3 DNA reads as TGTGCCAGCAGTCCTAGAGGGACTAGCGTAAACAATGAGCAGTTCTTC.

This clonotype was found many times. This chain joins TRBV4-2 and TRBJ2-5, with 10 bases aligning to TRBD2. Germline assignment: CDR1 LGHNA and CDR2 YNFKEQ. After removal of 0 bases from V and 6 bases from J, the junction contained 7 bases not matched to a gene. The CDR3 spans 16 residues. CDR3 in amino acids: CASSQDLASGGQTQYF. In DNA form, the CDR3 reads TGTGCCAGCAGCCAAGATCTGGCTAGCGGGGGACAGACCCAGTACTTC.

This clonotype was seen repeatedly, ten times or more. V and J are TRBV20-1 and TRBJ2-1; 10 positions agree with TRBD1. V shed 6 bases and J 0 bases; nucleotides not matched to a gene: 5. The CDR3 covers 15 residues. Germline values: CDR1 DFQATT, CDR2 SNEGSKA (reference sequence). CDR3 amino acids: CSARTGGSSYNEQFF. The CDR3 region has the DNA TGCAGTGCACGGACAGGGGGGAGCTCCTACAATGAGCAGTTCTTC.

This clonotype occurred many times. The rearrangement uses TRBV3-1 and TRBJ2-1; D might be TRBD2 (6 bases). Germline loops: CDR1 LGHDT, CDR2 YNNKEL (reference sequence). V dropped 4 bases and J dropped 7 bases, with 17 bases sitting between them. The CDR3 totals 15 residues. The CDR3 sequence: CASSPTSPWGNEQFF. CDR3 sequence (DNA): TGTGCCAGCAGCCCAACTAGCCCGTGGGGGAATGAGCAGTTCTTC.

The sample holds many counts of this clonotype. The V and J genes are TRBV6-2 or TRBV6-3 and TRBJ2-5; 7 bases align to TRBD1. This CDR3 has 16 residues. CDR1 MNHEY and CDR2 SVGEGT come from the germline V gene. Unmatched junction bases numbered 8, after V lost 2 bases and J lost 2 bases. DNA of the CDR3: TGTGCCAGCAGTTACGTAACCGGGACAGATCAAGAGACCCAGTACTTC. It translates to CASSYVTGTDQETQYF.

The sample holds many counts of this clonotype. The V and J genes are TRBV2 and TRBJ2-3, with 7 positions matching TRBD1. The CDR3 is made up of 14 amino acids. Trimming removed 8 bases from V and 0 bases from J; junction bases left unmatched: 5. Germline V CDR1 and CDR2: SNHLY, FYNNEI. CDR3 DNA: TGTGCCAGCGGCCGGGACAGAAGCACAGATACGCAGTATTTT. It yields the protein CASGRDRSTDTQYF.

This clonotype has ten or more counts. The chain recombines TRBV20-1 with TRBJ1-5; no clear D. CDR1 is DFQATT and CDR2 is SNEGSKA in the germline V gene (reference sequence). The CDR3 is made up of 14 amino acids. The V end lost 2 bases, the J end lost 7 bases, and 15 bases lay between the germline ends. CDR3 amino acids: CSARKQLLNQPQHF. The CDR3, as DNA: TGCAGTGCTAGAAAACAATTATTGAACCAGCCCCAGCATTTT.

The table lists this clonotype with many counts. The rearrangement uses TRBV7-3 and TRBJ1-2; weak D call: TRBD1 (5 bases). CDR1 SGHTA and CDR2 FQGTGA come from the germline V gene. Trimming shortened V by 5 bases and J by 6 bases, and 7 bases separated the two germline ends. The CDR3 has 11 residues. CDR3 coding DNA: TGTGCCAGCAGCCGCAGGGATGGCTACACCTTC. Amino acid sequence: CASSRRDGYTF. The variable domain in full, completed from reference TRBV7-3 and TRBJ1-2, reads GAGVSQTPSNKVTEKGKYVELRCDPISGHTALYWYRQSLGQGPEFLIYFQGTGAADDSGLPNDRFFAVRPEGSVSTLKIQRTERGDSAVYLCASSRRDGYTFGSGTRLTVV.

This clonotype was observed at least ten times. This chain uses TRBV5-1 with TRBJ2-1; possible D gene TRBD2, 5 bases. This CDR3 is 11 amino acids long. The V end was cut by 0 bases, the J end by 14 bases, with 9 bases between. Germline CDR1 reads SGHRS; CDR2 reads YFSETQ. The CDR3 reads CASSLAGKEFF. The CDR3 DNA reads TGCGCCAGCAGCTTGGCGGGGAAGGAGTTCTTC.

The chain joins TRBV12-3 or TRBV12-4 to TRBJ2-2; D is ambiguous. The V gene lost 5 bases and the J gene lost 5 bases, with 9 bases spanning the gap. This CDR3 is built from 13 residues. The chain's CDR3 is CASSPESTGELFF. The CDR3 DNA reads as TGTGCCAGCAGTCCGGAGAGTACCGGGGAGCTGTTTTTT.

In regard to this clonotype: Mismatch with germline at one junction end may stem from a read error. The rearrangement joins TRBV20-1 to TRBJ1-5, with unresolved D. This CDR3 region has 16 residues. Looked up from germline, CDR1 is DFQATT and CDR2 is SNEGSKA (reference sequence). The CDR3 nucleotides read TGCAGTACTAGAGATGGCACAGCTTATAGCAATCAGCCCCAGCATTTT. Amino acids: CSTRDGTAYSNQPQHF.

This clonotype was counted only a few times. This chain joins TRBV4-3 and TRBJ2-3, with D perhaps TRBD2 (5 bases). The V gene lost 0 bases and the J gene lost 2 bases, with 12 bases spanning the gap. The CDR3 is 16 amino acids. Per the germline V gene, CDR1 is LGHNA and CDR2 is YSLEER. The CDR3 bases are TGCGCCAGCAGCCAAGACGCAGCGGAGCTCACAGATACGCAGTATTTT. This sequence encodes CASSQDAAELTDTQYF.

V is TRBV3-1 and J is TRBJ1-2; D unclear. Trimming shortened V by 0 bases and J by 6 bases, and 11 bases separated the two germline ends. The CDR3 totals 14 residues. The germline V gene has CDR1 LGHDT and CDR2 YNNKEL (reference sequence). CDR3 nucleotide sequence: TGTGCCAGCAGCCAAGATCCAACGGTTAATGGCTACACCTTC. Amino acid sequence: CASSQDPTVNGYTF.

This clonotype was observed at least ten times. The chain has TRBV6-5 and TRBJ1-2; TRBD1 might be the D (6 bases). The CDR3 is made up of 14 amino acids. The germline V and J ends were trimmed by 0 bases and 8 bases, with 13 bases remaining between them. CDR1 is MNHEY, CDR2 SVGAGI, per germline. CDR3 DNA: TGTGCCAGCAGTTACTCACGGGGGGCGAGCGGCTACACCTTC. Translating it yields CASSYSRGASGYTF.

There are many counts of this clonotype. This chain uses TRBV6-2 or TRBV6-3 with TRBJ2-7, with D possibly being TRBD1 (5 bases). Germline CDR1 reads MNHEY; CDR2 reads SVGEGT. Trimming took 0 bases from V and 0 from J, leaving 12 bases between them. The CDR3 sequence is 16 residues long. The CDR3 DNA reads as TGTGCCAGCAGTTACTCAAAGGGGTCGAGCTCCTACGAGCAGTACTTC. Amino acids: CASSYSKGSSSYEQYF.